What follows are 17 T cell receptor beta chains derived from one specimen sequenced in a study of blood T cell repertoires in COVID-19. The table came from immunoSEQ multiplex PCR; TCRdb's copy has only in-frame clones and leaves some out. The sample lists around 330,000 clones; approximately 90% were seen once. The sequenced sample was PBMCs or T cells enriched from blood (not recorded which). These receptors all stem from a woman aged 40 to 50 who had recovered from COVID-19.

The rearrangement joins TRBV29-1 to TRBJ2-5; 7 nucleotides line up with TRBD1. The junction had 7 bases not matched to a gene; V was cut back by 0 bases and J by 3 bases. Germline V lookup: CDR1 SQVTM, CDR2 ANQGSEA. The CDR3 loop spans 15 amino acids. CDR3 in amino acids: CSVEDRGRGKETQYF. Written as DNA, the CDR3 is TGCAGCGTTGAAGATCGGGGCAGGGGGAAAGAGACCCAGTACTTC.

V is TRBV7-9 and J is TRBJ2-3, with 7 nucleotides matching TRBD2. The J segment lost 2 bases and the V segment lost 1 base, leaving 9 bases of the junction unmatched. This CDR3 contains 17 residues. Germline values: CDR1 SEHNR, CDR2 FQNEAQ (reference sequence). The CDR3 nucleotides are TGTGCCAGCAGCTTAGTCGGGGCTAGCGGAGCCACAGATACGCAGTATTTT. It codes for CASSLVGASGATDTQYF.

This rearrangement joins TRBV7-2 to TRBJ2-7; 8 nucleotides line up with TRBD2. The CDR3 sequence is 15 residues long. Trimming at V came to 5 bases and at J to 3 bases, leaving 9 bases not matched to a gene. Germline values: CDR1 SGHTA, CDR2 FQGNSA. The CDR3 is CASSPLAEPLYEQYF. Written as DNA, the CDR3 is TGTGCCAGCAGCCCACTAGCGGAGCCCCTCTACGAGCAGTACTTC.

The chain links TRBV18 to TRBJ2-6, with TRBD2 as a possible D gene (6 bases). Looked up from germline, CDR1 is KGHSH and CDR2 is LQKENI. The CDR3 runs to 17 residues. Trimming took 3 bases from V and 0 from J, leaving 12 bases between them. Here the CDR3 DNA reads TGTGCCAGCTCACCGCGGGACGCCGCCTCTGGGGCCAACGTCCTGACTTTC. Translating it yields CASSPRDAASGANVLTF.

The chain is built from TRBV28 and TRBJ1-2, with D possibly being TRBD1 (6 bases). In germline, CDR1 is MDHEN, CDR2 SYDVKM. The CDR3 totals 12 residues. Trimming shortened V by 5 bases and J by 5 bases, and 9 bases separated the two germline ends. The CDR3 sequence is CASSPDRYGYTF. Here the CDR3 DNA reads TGTGCCAGCAGTCCGGACAGATATGGCTACACCTTC.

The chain combines TRBV3-1 (or the pseudogene TRBV3-2) with TRBJ1-2; maybe TRBD1 (5 bases). Trimming removed 1 base from V and 2 bases from J, with 14 bases in between. The CDR3 totals 16 residues. The germline gives CDR1 LGHDT, CDR2 YNNKEL (reference sequence). CDR3 nucleotides: TGTGCCAGCAGCCAAGCGCGAGGACACATCAACTATGGCTACACCTTC. Translation: CASSQARGHINYGYTF.

The chain carries TRBV30 and TRBJ1-1; D is ambiguous. The V gene lost 3 bases and the J gene lost 2 bases, with 7 bases spanning the gap. Germline lookup yields CDR1 GTSNPN and CDR2 SVGIG (reference sequence). The CDR3 extends over 12 amino acids. The CDR3 reads CAWRRRNTEAFF. CDR3 DNA sequence: TGTGCCTGGAGAAGGAGAAACACTGAAGCTTTCTTT.

The chain's CDR3 is CASSSGASSYEQYF. The CDR3 coding sequence is TGTGCCAGCAGCTCAGGGGCCAGCTCCTACGAGCAGTACTTC. V is TRBV7-6 and J is TRBJ2-7, with D perhaps matching TRBD1 (6 bases). Trimming shortened V by 4 bases and J by 0 bases, and 10 bases separated the two germline ends. Germline CDR1 SGHVS, CDR2 FNYEAQ. CDR3 size: 14 residues.

The rearrangement joins TRBV21-1 to TRBJ1-1. TRBV21-1 is given as a pseudogene. The CDR3 extends over 14 amino acids. The CDR3 here is CARPGMGMGTEAFF. CDR3 nucleotide sequence: TGTGCCCGCCCGGGGATGGGGATGGGAACTGAAGCTTTCTTT.

V is TRBV7-9 and J is TRBJ2-2; 8 nucleotides agree with TRBD1. This CDR3 has 14 amino acids. The ends lost 5 bases at V and 6 bases at J; junction bases unmatched: 5. From germline, CDR1 is SEHNR and CDR2 FQNEAQ (reference sequence). The CDR3 nucleotides are TGTGCCAGCAGCCCCCAGGGGGCGGCCGGGGAGCTGTTTTTT. It is translated as CASSPQGAAGELFF.

The rearrangement uses TRBV7-8 and TRBJ1-5; TRBD1 is a possible D gene (6 bases). The CDR3 has 14 amino acids. Trimming stripped 6 bases from V and 3 bases from J, with 12 bases between. Germline CDR1 is SGHVS and CDR2 is FQNEAQ. The CDR3 DNA reads TGTGCCAGCAGGACAACAGGGATCAATCAGCCCCAGCATTTT. It codes for CASRTTGINQPQHF. Complete variable domain (other parts from reference TRBV7-8 and TRBJ1-5): GAGVSQSPRYKVAKRGQDVALRCDPISGHVSLFWYQQALGQGPEFLTYFQNEAQLDKSGLPSDRFFAERPEGSVSTLKIQRTQQEDSAVYLCASRTTGINQPQHFGDGTRLSIL.

The rearrangement uses TRBV19 and TRBJ2-7; TRBD1 is a possible D gene (6 bases). Germline V gene sequence: CDR1 LNHDA, CDR2 SQIVND (reference sequence). This CDR3 is built from 12 residues. Trimming pared 5 bases from V and 8 bases from J, leaving 13 bases between. The chain's CDR3 is CASSQGGTKQYF. DNA for the CDR3: TGTGCCAGTAGTCAGGGTGGGACAAAGCAGTACTTC. The variable domain in full, with the rest retrieved from reference TRBV19 and TRBJ2-7, is DGGITQSPKYLFRKEGQNVTLSCEQNLNHDAMYWYRQDPGQGLRLIYYSQIVNDFQKGDIAEGYSVSREKKESFPLTVTSAQKNPTAFYLCASSQGGTKQYFGPGTRLTVT.

The gene calls are TRBV27 and TRBJ2-3, with 8 bases that match TRBD2. This CDR3 spans 15 amino acids. V was pared by 8 bases and J by 0 bases, with 7 bases of the junction left unmatched. Germline CDR1 is MNHEY and CDR2 is SMNVEV (reference sequence). The CDR3 here is CASALADISTDTQYF. The CDR3 region has the DNA TGTGCCAGCGCACTAGCGGACATCAGCACAGATACGCAGTATTTT.

This clone was observed a single time. The chain employs TRBV12-3 or TRBV12-4 and TRBJ2-2; D gene ambiguous. CDR3 size: 12 residues. V was pared by 7 bases and J by 4 bases, with 7 bases between. The CDR3 nucleotides read TGTGCCAGCACCCCGGGCACCGGGGAGCTGTTTTTT. It yields the protein CASTPGTGELFF.

V usage is TRBV11-2 and J usage is TRBJ1-6; D is possibly TRBD1 (5 bases). This CDR3 is built from 17 residues. Germline V gene lookup returns CDR1 SGHAT and CDR2 FQNNGV. Trimming took off 0 bases at V and 8 bases at J, with 17 bases between the two ends. CDR3 loop: CASSLDLTGGGYSPLHF. CDR3 nucleotide sequence: TGTGCCAGCAGCTTAGATCTAACGGGCGGGGGTTATTCACCCCTCCACTTT.

The genes are TRBV7-9 and TRBJ2-7, with D perhaps matching TRBD1 (6 bases). The CDR3 runs 17 residues. V was trimmed by 5 bases and J by 4 bases, leaving 24 bases between them. Germline V lookup: CDR1 SEHNR, CDR2 FQNEAQ (reference sequence). Here the CDR3 reads CASSPRDTGYGNYEQYF. The DNA of the CDR3 is TGTGCCAGCAGCCCCCGGGACACGGGATACGGCAATTACGAGCAGTACTTC.

The V call is TRBV19, the J call TRBJ1-2, with D maybe TRBD1 (6 bases). CDR1 and CDR2 from the germline V gene are LNHDA and SQIVND (reference sequence). V gave up 6 bases and J gave up 4 bases, with 18 bases separating them. The CDR3 is made up of 15 amino acids. CDR3 sequence: CASSPPGLGAYGYTF. In nucleotides, the CDR3 is TGTGCCAGTAGCCCTCCGGGGCTGGGGGCCTATGGCTACACCTTC.